The sequence of this T cell receptor (beta chain) was determined in a study of human T cells and chemical hapten exposure. V gave up 6 bases and J gave up 6 bases, with 12 bases separating them. Germline loops: CDR1 MNHNS, CDR2 SASEGT. There are 13 residues in the CDR3. This clonotype was seen repeatedly, ten times or more. Time point indicated: pre-sensitization, week 0. The treatment was: therapeutic diphenylcyclopropenone sensitization with weekly scalp DPC. As originally analysed: Sample TCR counts, which ranged from about 23,224 to 750,000, had a median of approximately 100,000. TCRdb recomputed calls from the RACE reads with MiXCR, one row per CDR3 protein. In this record, the V and J calls reflect TCRdb's handling and not the investigators' own analysis. The sample lists around 95,000 distinct CDR3 sequences, 10% to 11% occurring once.

This receptor was obtained from an older woman with alopecia areata. Some clones in this sample may be carry-over from other donors' samples. Sequencing was performed on whole blood, taken in connection with sensitization to the hapten diphenylcyclopropenone (DPC). The rearrangement joins TRBV6-1 to TRBJ2-1, with a tentative D call TRBD2 (6 bases). Here the CDR3 DNA reads TGTGCCAGCAGCCGGGAGAACCTCAATGAGCAGTTCTTC. Protein sequence: CASSRENLNEQFF.